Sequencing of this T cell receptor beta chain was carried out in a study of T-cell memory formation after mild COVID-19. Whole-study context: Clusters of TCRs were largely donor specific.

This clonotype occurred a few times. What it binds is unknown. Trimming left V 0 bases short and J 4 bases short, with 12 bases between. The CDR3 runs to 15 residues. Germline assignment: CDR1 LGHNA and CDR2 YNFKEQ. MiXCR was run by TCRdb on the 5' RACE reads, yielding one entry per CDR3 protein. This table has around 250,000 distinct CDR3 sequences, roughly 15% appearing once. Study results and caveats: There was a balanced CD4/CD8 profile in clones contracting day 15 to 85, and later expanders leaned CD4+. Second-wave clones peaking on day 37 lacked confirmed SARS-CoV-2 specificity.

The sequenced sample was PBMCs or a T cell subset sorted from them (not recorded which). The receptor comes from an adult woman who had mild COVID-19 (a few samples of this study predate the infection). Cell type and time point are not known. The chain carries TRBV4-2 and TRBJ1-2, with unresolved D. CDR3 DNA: TGTGCCAGCAGCCAAGATCGCGGCGGATTCTATGGCTACACCTTC. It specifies CASSQDRGGFYGYTF.